The 21 T cell receptor beta chains below were found in one sample sequenced in a study of vaccination effects on CD4 cells after COVID-19. The table came from immunoSEQ multiplex PCR; TCRdb's copy has only in-frame clones and leaves some out. The table includes tens of thousands of clones, around 81% detected once. For these receptors, no antigen is known. CD4+ T cells specific for antigen were expanded with viral peptide pools by the ViraFEST assay before sequencing. A roughly 10-day culture period preceded the isolation of CD4+ T cells. According to the study, vaccine recipients showed no prior SARS-CoV-2 infection and negative nucleocapsid antibodies. The sample was CD4+ T cells from PBMCs cultured with SARS-CoV-2 spike peptides, taken before COVID-19 vaccination. All receptors come from a human donor who received a COVID-19 vaccine.

This chain joins TRBV18 and TRBJ2-7; D remains unclear. CDR1 is KGHSH, CDR2 LQKENI, per germline. Trimming cost V 5 bases and J 2 bases, with 4 bases left between them. The CDR3 runs to 11 residues. This chain's CDR3 is CASSFTYEQYV. The CDR3 nucleotides read TGTGCCAGCTCATTCACCTACGAGCAGTACGTC.

This chain connects TRBV24-1 to TRBJ2-2, with 8 bases aligning to TRBD1. This CDR3 is 17 amino acids long. Losses at the gene ends were 5 bases for V and 4 bases for J; bases not matched to a gene: 11. Germline V gene data show CDR1 as KGHDR and CDR2 as SFDVKD. CDR3 in amino acids: CATSAQTGEGGTGELFF. For the CDR3, the DNA is TGTGCCACCAGTGCCCAGACAGGGGAAGGGGGCACCGGGGAGCTGTTTTTT.

This rearrangement joins TRBV7-2 to TRBJ1-2; D not resolved. The germline gives CDR1 SGHTA, CDR2 FQGNSA. V was trimmed by 1 base and J by 0 bases, leaving 6 bases between them. There are 14 residues in the CDR3. The CDR3 bases are TGTGCCAGCAGCTTAGTAGCTTCTAACTATGGCTACACCTTC. As protein: CASSLVASNYGYTF.

This clone was seen more than once but under ten times. V gene TRBV2 combines with J gene TRBJ1-1; D perhaps matches TRBD1 (6 bases). The ends were cut back, 7 bases at V and 4 bases at J, with 37 bases in the middle. The CDR3 is made up of 21 amino acids. Germline V lookup: CDR1 SNHLY, CDR2 FYNNEI. The CDR3 DNA sequence: TGTGCCAGCACCTTACGTGGGTTGGGGGGGCAGGGCGGCCCATATCGCACTGAAGCTTTCTTT. Translated: CASTLRGLGGQGGPYRTEAFF.

The chain couples TRBV5-1 to TRBJ1-5; D gene uncertain. V shed 0 bases and J shed 6 bases, with 7 bases lying between them. The germline V gene encodes CDR1 SGHRS and CDR2 YFSETQ. The CDR3 totals 13 residues. The DNA for the CDR3 is TGCGCCAGCAGCTTGGATTTTGGTCAGCCCCAGCATTTT. Translated: CASSLDFGQPQHF.

The chain carries TRBV5-6 and TRBJ1-5; D is possibly TRBD1 (5 bases). From germline, CDR1 is SGHDT and CDR2 YYEEEE. The CDR3 extends over 17 amino acids. The germline V and J ends were trimmed by 4 bases and 4 bases, with 21 bases remaining between them. Here the CDR3 DNA reads TGTGCCAGCAGCAATGTCCCGATGACAGTTACAAATCAGCCCCAGCATTTT. Translating gives CASSNVPMTVTNQPQHF.

This clone was counted a few times. The chain has TRBV27 and TRBJ2-1; D remains unclear. The CDR3 sequence is 14 residues long. The V and J ends lost 4 bases and 3 bases respectively, with 10 bases between them. In germline, CDR1 is MNHEY, CDR2 SMNVEV (reference sequence). The CDR3 DNA follows: TGTGCCAGCAGTTCCCGAAGGAGCTACAATGAGCAGTTCTTC. Protein: CASSSRRSYNEQFF.

The chain is built from TRBV6-1 and TRBJ2-7, with D unclear. CDR3 size: 14 residues. Germline assignment: CDR1 MNHNS and CDR2 SASEGT. V gave up 2 bases and J gave up 5 bases, with 13 bases separating them. CDR3 protein: CASSELVGLNEQYV. The CDR3, as DNA: TGTGCCAGCAGTGAATTAGTTGGGTTGAACGAGCAGTACGTC.

This clone was counted only a few times. This chain uses TRBV7-3 with TRBJ2-5, with a possible D match to TRBD2 (6 bases). Trimming removed 5 bases at V and 1 base at J, with 8 bases between. CDR3 length: 13 residues. Germline-derived CDR1 and CDR2 are SGHTA and FQGTGA. The CDR3 is CASSERVQETQYF. CDR3 in DNA: TGTGCCAGCAGCGAGCGGGTCCAAGAGACCCAGTACTTC.

V and J are TRBV6-5 and TRBJ2-5; 13 bases align to TRBD2. The V gene end was trimmed by 5 bases and the J gene end by 5 bases; junction bases not matched to a gene: 5. CDR3 length: 15 amino acids. Germline assignment: CDR1 MNHEY and CDR2 SVGAGI. In DNA form, the CDR3 reads TGTGCCAGCAGTCGAGGGACTAGCGGGGTGGAGACCCAGTACTTC. Its translation: CASSRGTSGVETQYF.

The chain is built from TRBV28 and TRBJ1-5, with 9 bases identical to TRBD1. CDR1 and CDR2 from the germline V gene are MDHEN and SYDVKM. CDR3 length: 14 amino acids. The trim removed 5 bases at V and 6 bases at J, leaving 5 bases unmatched. The DNA of the CDR3 is TGTGCCAGCAGTGCGGGACAGGGTGGTCAGCCCCAGCATTTT. This gives the protein CASSAGQGGQPQHF.

V gene TRBV18 combines with J gene TRBJ1-1, with 9 bases fitting TRBD1. Germline V gives CDR1 KGHSH, CDR2 LQKENI. The CDR3 covers 13 residues. Trimming removed 5 bases from V and 8 bases from J; junction bases left unmatched: 6. CDR3 amino acids: CASSETGTGEAFF. In DNA, the CDR3 is TGTGCCAGCTCAGAAACCGGGACAGGGGAAGCTTTCTTT.

This clone was observed a few times. V gene TRBV25-1 combines with J gene TRBJ1-2, with D hard to call. The germline V gene has CDR1 MGHDK and CDR2 SYGVNS. The CDR3 sequence is 13 residues long. Trimming took off 3 bases at V and 2 bases at J, with 7 bases between the two ends. CDR3 in DNA: TGTGCCAGCAGTGAGGGAATCAACTATGGCTACACCTTC. It translates to CASSEGINYGYTF.

The chain employs TRBV5-1 and TRBJ1-3; D ambiguous. CDR1 SGHRS and CDR2 YFSETQ come from the germline V gene. The CDR3 runs 14 residues. Trimming removed 5 bases at V and 2 bases at J, with 11 bases between. This CDR3 reads CASRPNGAGNTIYF. The CDR3 nucleotides read TGCGCCAGCAGGCCAAATGGAGCTGGAAACACCATATATTTT.

J is TRBJ1-6 and V is TRBV2; possibly TRBD1 for D (5 bases). Trimming took off 4 bases at V and 7 bases at J, with 14 bases between the two ends. The germline gives CDR1 SNHLY, CDR2 FYNNEI. There are 15 residues in the CDR3. Here the CDR3 DNA reads TGTGCCAGCAGTGTACAGGTACCCCAAAATTCACCCCTCCACTTT. This encodes CASSVQVPQNSPLHF.

The gene calls are TRBV19 and TRBJ1-1; the match to TRBD1 covers 10 bases. V lost 4 bases to trimming and J lost 3 bases; unmatched junction nucleotides: 8. Germline CDR1 reads LNHDA; CDR2 reads SQIVND (reference sequence). The CDR3 covers 16 residues. CDR3 residues: CASSKPTGGLDTEAFF. CDR3 coding DNA: TGTGCCAGTAGTAAGCCGACAGGGGGCTTGGACACTGAAGCTTTCTTT.

This sequence joins TRBV15 and TRBJ1-2; a possible D gene is TRBD1 (5 bases). The CDR3 is 14 residues long. V was clipped by 5 bases and J by 4 bases, with 14 bases between them. Germline CDR1 LNHNV, CDR2 YYDKDF (reference sequence). The CDR3 spells CATSRPGGVYGYTF. For the CDR3, the DNA is TGTGCCACCAGCCGACCGGGGGGGGTCTATGGCTACACCTTC. Full variable domain (outside the CDR3, taken from reference TRBV15 and TRBJ1-2): DAMVIQNPRYQVTQFGKPVTLSCSQTLNHNVMYWYQQKSSQAPKLLFHYYDKDFNNEADTPDNFQSRRPNTSFCFLDIRSPGLGDTAMYLCATSRPGGVYGYTFGSGTRLTVV.

This sequence joins TRBV5-4 and TRBJ2-1; unclear D gene. The germline V and J ends were trimmed by 0 bases and 6 bases, with 13 bases remaining between them. Germline V gives CDR1 SGHNT, CDR2 YYREEE (reference sequence). The CDR3 spans 15 residues. DNA for the CDR3: TGTGCCAGCAGCTTGGGTCAGGCCGTAGCCAATGAGCAGTTCTTC. As protein: CASSLGQAVANEQFF.

The chain employs TRBV19 and TRBJ1-1, with unresolved D. Trimming shortened V by 7 bases and J by 4 bases, and 13 bases separated the two germline ends. This CDR3 contains 13 residues. The V gene's germline CDR1 is LNHDA and CDR2 SQIVND (reference sequence). CDR3 coding DNA: TGTGCCAGTAATGGGCTCGGGAGCACTGAAGCTTTCTTT. This sequence encodes CASNGLGSTEAFF.

V is TRBV9 and J is TRBJ1-1, with a possible D match to TRBD1 (6 bases). This CDR3 is built from 16 residues. CDR1 is SGDLS and CDR2 is YYNGEE in the germline V gene. The germline V and J ends were trimmed by 0 bases and 0 bases, with 12 bases remaining between them. CDR3 region: CASSVGGAYMNTEAFF. The CDR3 DNA follows: TGTGCCAGCAGCGTAGGGGGGGCCTACATGAACACTGAAGCTTTCTTT.

CDR3 loop: CASRDWTAEYGYTF. DNA of the CDR3: TGTGCCAGTAGGGATTGGACAGCCGAGTATGGCTACACCTTC. The rearrangement links TRBV19 to TRBJ1-2; D possibly corresponds to TRBD1 (6 bases). The CDR3 totals 14 residues. Trimming removed 6 bases from V and 5 bases from J, with 16 bases in between. Germline CDR1 reads LNHDA; CDR2 reads SQIVND (reference sequence).